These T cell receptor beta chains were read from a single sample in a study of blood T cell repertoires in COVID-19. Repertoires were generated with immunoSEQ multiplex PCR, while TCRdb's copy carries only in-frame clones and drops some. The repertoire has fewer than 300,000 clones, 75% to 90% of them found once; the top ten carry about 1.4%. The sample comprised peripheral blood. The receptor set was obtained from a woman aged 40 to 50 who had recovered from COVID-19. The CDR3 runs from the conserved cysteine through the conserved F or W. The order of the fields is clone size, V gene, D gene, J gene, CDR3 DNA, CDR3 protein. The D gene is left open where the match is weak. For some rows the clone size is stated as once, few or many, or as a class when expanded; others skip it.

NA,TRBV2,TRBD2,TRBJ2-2,TGTGCCAGCAGTCTAAGCGGGGGGGCCAACGGGGAGCTGTTTTTT,CASSLSGGANGELFF
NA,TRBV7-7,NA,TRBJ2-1,TGTGCCAGCAGCTTATTAGCGGCACCCTACAATGAGCAGTTCTTC,CASSLLAAPYNEQFF
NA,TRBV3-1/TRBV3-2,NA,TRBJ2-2,TGTGCCAGCAGCCCTTCCAGGGGTCGGACCGGGGAGCTGTTTTTT,CASSPSRGRTGELFF
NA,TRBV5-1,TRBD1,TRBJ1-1,TGCGCCAGCAGCTCCGGGACAGGGGAAGCGGACACTGAAGCTTTCTTT,CASSSGTGEADTEAFF
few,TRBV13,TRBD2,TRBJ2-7,TGTGCCAGCAGCCCGCGGGGGGACTGGAAGCAGTACTTC,CASSPRGDWKQYF
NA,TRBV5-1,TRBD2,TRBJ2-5,TGCGCCAGCAGCTTGGGTGGACTAGCGGGGGGAGTGGGAGAGACCCAGTACTTC,CASSLGGLAGGVGETQYF
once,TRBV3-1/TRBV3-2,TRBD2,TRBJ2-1,TGTGCCAGCAGCCAAATAAGGGCTGGGACTAGCGGGGGTTATTCCTACAATGAGCAGTTCTTC,CASSQIRAGTSGGYSYNEQFF
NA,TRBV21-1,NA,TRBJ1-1,TGTGCCAGCAGCACAAACAGGCACACTTTGAACACTGAAGCTTTCTTT,CASSTNRHTLNTEAFF
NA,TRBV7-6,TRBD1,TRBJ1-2,TGTGCCAGCAGCCAAGGACAGGGCGGGTATGGCTACACCTTC,CASSQGQGGYGYTF
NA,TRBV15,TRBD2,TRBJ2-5,TGTGCCACCAGCGTGGGACTAGCGGGGTCAGAGACCCAGTACTTC,CATSVGLAGSETQYF
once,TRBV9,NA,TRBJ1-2,TGTGCCAGCAGCGCCGGTTATGGCTACACCTTC,CASSAGYGYTF
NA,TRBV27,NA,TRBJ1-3,TGTGCCAGCAGTTTAGTATACCCCCGGTCTGGAAACACCATATATTTT,CASSLVYPRSGNTIYF
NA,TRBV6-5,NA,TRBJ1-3,TGTGCCAGCAGTTGGCGGGCAATACCTGGAAACACCATATATTTT,CASSWRAIPGNTIYF
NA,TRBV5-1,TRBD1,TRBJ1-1,TGCGCCAGCAGCCCAGGACAGGGTATAACTGAAGCTTTCTTT,CASSPGQGITEAFF
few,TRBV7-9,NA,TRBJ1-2,TGTGCCAGCAGCTTAGTAGGTCAGGGCTGGAATGGCTACACCTTC,CASSLVGQGWNGYTF
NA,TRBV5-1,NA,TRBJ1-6,TGCGCCAGCAGCTTGGTCGGGGGTAACAATTCACCCCTCCACTTT,CASSLVGGNNSPLHF
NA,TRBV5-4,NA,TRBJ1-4,TGTGCCAGCAGCTTATCAGGGAAGGAAAAACTGTTTTTT,CASSLSGKEKLFF
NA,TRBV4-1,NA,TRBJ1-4,TGCGCCAGCAGCCCGGAGGAGTTGGTCCTCGAAAATGAAAAACTGTTTTTT,CASSPEELVLENEKLFF
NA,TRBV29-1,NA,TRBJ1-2,TGCAGCGTCAGACAGGACTATGGCTACACCTTC,CSVRQDYGYTF
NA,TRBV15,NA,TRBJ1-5,TGTGCCACCAGCAGTATTAGATATTATAGCAATCAGCCCCAGCATTTT,CATSSIRYYSNQPQHF
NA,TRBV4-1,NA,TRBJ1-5,TGCGCCAGCAGCCAAGATTCGGTTGAGGTCCAGCCCCAGCATTTT,CASSQDSVEVQPQHF
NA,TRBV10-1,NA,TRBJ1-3,TGCGCCAGTCGACAGTCCTCTGGAAACACCATATATTTT,CASRQSSGNTIYF
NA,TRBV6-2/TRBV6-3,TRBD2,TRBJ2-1,TGTGCCAGCAGTCACCCGGGACTAGCGCTTTACAATGAGCAGTTCTTC,CASSHPGLALYNEQFF
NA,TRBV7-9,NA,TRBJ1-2,TGTGCCAGCAGCTTAGGGGCGGGGGCCCCCGGTGGCTACACCTTC,CASSLGAGAPGGYTF
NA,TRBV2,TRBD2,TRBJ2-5,TGTGCCAGCAGTGGCCCACTAGCGGGAGCGCAGACCCAGTACTTC,CASSGPLAGAQTQYF
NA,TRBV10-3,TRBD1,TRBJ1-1,TGTGCCATCAGTGACCCTGACAGGGTCTGGGGCAACACTGAAGCTTTCTTT,CAISDPDRVWGNTEAFF
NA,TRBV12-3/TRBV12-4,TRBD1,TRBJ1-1,TGTGCCAGCAGACTGACAGGGGGCACTGAAGCTTTCTTT,CASRLTGGTEAFF
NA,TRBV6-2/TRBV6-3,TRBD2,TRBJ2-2,TGTGCCAGCAGGCCTAGCGGGGGGACCGGGGAGCTGTTTTTT,CASRPSGGTGELFF
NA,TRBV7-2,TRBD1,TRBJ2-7,TGTGCCAGCAGCTTCCGGGACAGGGGTCGCGAGCAGTACTTC,CASSFRDRGREQYF
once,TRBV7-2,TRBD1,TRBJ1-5,TGTGCCAGCAGCCCAAGGACAGGTCCCAATCAGCCCCAGCATTTT,CASSPRTGPNQPQHF
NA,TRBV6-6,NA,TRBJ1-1,TGTGCCAGCATTTTCCGTATAGGGGGGGGCACTGAAGCTTTCTTT,CASIFRIGGGTEAFF
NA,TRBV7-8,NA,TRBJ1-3,TGTGCCAGCAGCCCCACAGGGATGGTCGGAAACACCATATATTTT,CASSPTGMVGNTIYF
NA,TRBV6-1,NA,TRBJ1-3,TGTGCCAGCAGTGATCCGAGAGTTGGAAACACCATATATTTT,CASSDPRVGNTIYF
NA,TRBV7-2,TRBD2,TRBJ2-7,TGTGCCAGCAGCCCTAGCGGGGGACTCTCCTACGAGCAGTACTTC,CASSPSGGLSYEQYF
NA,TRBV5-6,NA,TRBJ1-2,NA,CASSSSDRDVGGGYTF
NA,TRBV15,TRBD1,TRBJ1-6,TGTGCCACCAGCAGGACAGGGACAAATTCACCCCTCCACTTT,CATSRTGTNSPLHF
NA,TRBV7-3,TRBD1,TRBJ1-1,TGTGCCAGCAGCTTGACAGGGGTTCCCACTGAAGCTTTCTTT,CASSLTGVPTEAFF
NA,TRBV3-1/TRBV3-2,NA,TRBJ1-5,TGTGCCAGCAGCCCTCGCGGGAGCAATCAGCCCCAGCATTTT,CASSPRGSNQPQHF
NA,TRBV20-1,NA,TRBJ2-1,TGCAGTGCCGTCTACAATGAGCAGTTCTTC,CSAVYNEQFF
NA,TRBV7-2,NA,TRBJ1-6,TGTGCCAGCAGCTTACTAGCTTCACCCCTCCACTTT,CASSLLASPLHF
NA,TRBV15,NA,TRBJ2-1,TGTGCCACCAGCAGAGCCTGGGAGGAGCAGTTCTTC,CATSRAWEEQFF
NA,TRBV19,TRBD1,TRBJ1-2,TGTGCCAGTAGTCTAAAGGACAGGGGAGGCTACACCTTC,CASSLKDRGGYTF
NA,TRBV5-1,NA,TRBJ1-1,TGCGCCAGCGGCAATGGAGAGTCTGAAGCTTTCTTT,CASGNGESEAFF
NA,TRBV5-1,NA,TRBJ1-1,TGCGCCAGCAGTACCCAGGGTCCGAACACTGAAGCTTTCTTT,CASSTQGPNTEAFF
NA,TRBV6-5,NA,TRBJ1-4,TGTGCCAGCACCTCCTCCAGGGCCGTTGAAAAACTGTTTTTT,CASTSSRAVEKLFF
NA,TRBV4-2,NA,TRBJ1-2,TGTGCCAGCAGCCCCGGTCCCTCCTTGGATGGCTACACCTTC,CASSPGPSLDGYTF
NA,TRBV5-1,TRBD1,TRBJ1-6,TGCGCCAGCAGCTCACAGGGGGCGCGGGGTAATTCACCCCTCCACTTT,CASSSQGARGNSPLHF
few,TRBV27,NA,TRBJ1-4,TGTGCCAGCAGTCAACAGGCAGCAGTGGAAAAACTGTTTTTT,CASSQQAAVEKLFF
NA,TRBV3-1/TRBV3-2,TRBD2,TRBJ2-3,TGTGCCAGCAGCCTTTGGACTAGCGGGGGCCGGGAGGATACGCAGTATTTT,CASSLWTSGGREDTQYF